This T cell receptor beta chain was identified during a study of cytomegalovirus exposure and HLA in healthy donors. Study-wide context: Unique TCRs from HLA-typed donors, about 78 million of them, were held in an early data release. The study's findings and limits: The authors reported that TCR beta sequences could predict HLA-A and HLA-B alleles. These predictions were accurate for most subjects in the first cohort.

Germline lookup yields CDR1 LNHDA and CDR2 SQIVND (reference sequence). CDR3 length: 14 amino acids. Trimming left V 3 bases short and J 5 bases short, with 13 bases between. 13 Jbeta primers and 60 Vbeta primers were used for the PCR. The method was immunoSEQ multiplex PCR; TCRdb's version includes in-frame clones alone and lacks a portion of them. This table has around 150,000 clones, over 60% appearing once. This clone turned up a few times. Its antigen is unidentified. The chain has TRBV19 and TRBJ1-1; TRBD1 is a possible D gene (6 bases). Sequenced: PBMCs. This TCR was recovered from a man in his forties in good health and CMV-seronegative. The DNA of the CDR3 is TGTGCCAGTAGTATTCAGGGGACGGGGACTGAAGCTTTCTTT. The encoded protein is CASSIQGTGTEAFF.